The rows below give T cell receptor beta chains drawn from one sample of a study of CD8 T cells in Susac syndrome. TCRdb called the immunoSEQ multiplex PCR reads again in MiXCR, with one record for every CDR3 protein. The table lists roughly 200,000 distinct CDR3 sequences, about 95% of them singletons, with approximately 0.082% in the top ten. The sequenced sample was CD4+ T cells from PBMCs. These receptors came from a human donor with multiple sclerosis. CDR3s include the opening cysteine and the closing phenylalanine or tryptophan. A D gene is named only where the DNA matches it firmly. Size values are once, few and many counts, or a class for expanded clones, and some rows have none.

V	J	size	D	CDR3	DNA
TRBV15	TRBJ1-4	NA	NA	CATSRDYREGEKLFF	TGTGCCACCAGCAGAGATTACAGGGAGGGTGAAAAACTGTTTTTT
TRBV20-1	TRBJ2-3	NA	NA	CSASKAETDTQYF	TGCAGTGCTAGTAAGGCGGAAACAGATACGCAGTATTTT
TRBV2	TRBJ2-5	NA	NA	CASSSREPQETQYF	TGTGCCAGCAGCAGCAGGGAGCCACAAGAGACCCAGTACTTC
TRBV12-3/TRBV12-4	TRBJ1-4	NA	NA	CASSLWTNEKLFF	TGTGCCAGCAGTTTGTGGACAAATGAAAAACTGTTTTTT
TRBV20-1	TRBJ1-6	NA	TRBD1	CSAIQGDSPLHF	TGCAGTGCCATACAGGGGGATTCACCCCTCCACTTT
TRBV3-1	TRBJ2-7	NA	NA	CASSQEGTSYEQYF	TGTGCCAGCAGCCAAGAGGGGACTTCCTACGAGCAGTACTTC
TRBV6-1	TRBJ2-1	once	TRBD1	CASRRDRDTYNEQFF	TGTGCCAGCCGACGGGACAGGGATACCTACAATGAGCAGTTCTTC
TRBV20-1	TRBJ1-2	once	NA	CRPGGGDVYGYTF	TGCAGGCCCGGGGGGGGAGATGTCTATGGCTACACCTTC
TRBV5-6	TRBJ1-6	once	NA	CASSSSLDTYNSPLHF	TGTGCCAGCAGCTCCTCGCTTGATACTTATAATTCACCCCTCCACTTT
TRBV2	TRBJ2-5	NA	NA	CASSGAETQYF	TGTGCCAGCTCCGGGGCAGAGACCCAGTACTTC
TRBV29-1	TRBJ2-3	NA	NA	CSVIYPGPPWVGDTQYF	TGCAGCGTGATTTATCCGGGACCGCCGTGGGTAGGAGATACGCAGTATTTT
TRBV3-1	TRBJ2-4	once	NA	CASSQAYNIQYF	TGTGCCAGCAGCCAAGCCTACAACATTCAGTACTTC
TRBV27	TRBJ2-5	NA	TRBD1	CAPGGGAQETQYF	TGTGCCCCAGGGGGCGGGGCTCAAGAGACCCAGTACTTC
TRBV11-1	TRBJ1-1	NA	NA	CASSLGSGSGTEAFF	TGTGCCAGCAGCTTAGGCTCCGGCAGTGGAACTGAAGCTTTCTTT
TRBV29-1	TRBJ1-4	NA	NA	CSVETGNGNEKLFF	TGCAGCGTTGAAACGGGGAATGGTAATGAAAAACTGTTTTTT
TRBV3-1	TRBJ1-4	NA	NA	CASSQDGPRGKLFF	TGTGCCAGCAGCCAAGATGGGCCACGTGGAAAACTGTTTTTT
TRBV10-3	TRBJ2-7	NA	NA	CAISEYGGPSYEQYF	TGTGCCATCAGTGAATATGGGGGCCCATCCTACGAGCAGTACTTC
TRBV7-3	TRBJ2-3	NA	TRBD1	CASSITGGDTQYF	TGTGCCAGCAGCATAACAGGGGGAGATACGCAGTATTTT
TRBV7-9	TRBJ1-5	NA	NA	CASSGDTNQPQHF	TGTGCCAGCAGCGGAGACACCAATCAGCCCCAGCATTTT
TRBV24-1	TRBJ2-1	once	TRBD2	CATSDSGENEQFF	TGTGCCACCAGTGATAGCGGGGAAAATGAGCAGTTCTTC
TRBV3-1	TRBJ1-1	few	NA	CASSRQLNTEAFF	TGTGCCAGCAGTAGGCAGTTGAACACTGAAGCTTTCTTT
TRBV3-1	TRBJ1-6	NA	TRBD1	CASSQDTTGDPPLHF	TGTGCCAGCAGCCAAGATACGACAGGGGATCCACCCCTCCACTTT
TRBV15	TRBJ2-6	NA	NA	CATSRDLSGANVLTF	TGTGCCACCAGCAGAGATCTGTCGGGGGCCAACGTCCTGACTTTC
TRBV7-3	TRBJ2-2	NA	TRBD2	CASSRGLAGGTGELFF	TGTGCCAGCAGCCGCGGACTAGCGGGGGGAACCGGGGAGCTGTTTTTT
TRBV9	TRBJ2-3	NA	TRBD2	CASSAPGLADTQYF	TGTGCCAGCAGCGCACCGGGACTAGCGGATACGCAGTATTTT
TRBV7-2	TRBJ1-4	NA	NA	CASSQERFGAGEKLFF	TGTGCCAGCAGCCAAGAACGCTTCGGGGCGGGGGAAAAACTGTTTTTT